The rows below give T cell receptor beta chains drawn from one sample of a study of PD-1 blockade in classical Hodgkin lymphoma. Produced via immunoSEQ multiplex PCR; TCRdb's table is partial and in-frame only. The repertoire holds around 3,000 clones, just over 70% seen once, with 25% to 35% in the top ten. The sequenced sample was CD8+ T cells from blood, obtained before the fourth cycle of nivolumab. These receptors were collected from a human donor with classical Hodgkin lymphoma. CDR3s include the opening cysteine and the closing phenylalanine or tryptophan. The order of the fields is clone size, D gene, CDR3 length, J gene, V gene, CDR3 protein, CDR3 DNA. D genes are given only for firm matches. Where a row states a size, it is once, few, many or the class of an expanded clone; other rows omit it.

clone_size: .; d_call: TRBD1; cdr3_length: 14; j_call: TRBJ2-5; v_call: TRBV10-3; cdr3_aa: CAISDWDREETQYF; cdr3_nt: TGTGCCATCAGTGATTGGGACAGGGAAGAGACCCAGTACTTC
clone_size: .; d_call: .; cdr3_length: 17; j_call: TRBJ1-1; v_call: TRBV4-1; cdr3_aa: CASSQLGGHAKNTEAFF; cdr3_nt: TGCGCCAGCAGCCAATTAGGTGGACACGCAAAGAACACTGAAGCTTTCTTT
clone_size: .; d_call: .; cdr3_length: 16; j_call: TRBJ2-5; v_call: TRBV5-5; cdr3_aa: CASSLGLEATRETQYF; cdr3_nt: TGTGCCAGCAGCTTGGGTTTGGAGGCCACCAGGGAGACCCAGTACTTC
clone_size: few; d_call: .; cdr3_length: 11; j_call: TRBJ1-6; v_call: TRBV6-6; cdr3_aa: CASSYGLTLHF; cdr3_nt: TGTGCCAGCAGTTACGGGTTGACCCTCCACTTT
clone_size: .; d_call: TRBD2; cdr3_length: 14; j_call: TRBJ2-7; v_call: TRBV6-5; cdr3_aa: CASSRGTSGYEQYF; cdr3_nt: TGTGCCAGCAGTAGGGGGACTAGCGGGTACGAGCAGTACTTC
clone_size: few; d_call: .; cdr3_length: 12; j_call: TRBJ2-5; v_call: TRBV15; cdr3_aa: CATSTGLETQYF; cdr3_nt: TGTGCCACCAGCACGGGGTTGGAGACCCAGTACTTC
clone_size: few; d_call: TRBD1; cdr3_length: 15; j_call: TRBJ1-1; v_call: TRBV7-9; cdr3_aa: CASSLDGTGTTEAFF; cdr3_nt: TGTGCCAGCAGCTTAGATGGGACAGGGACGACTGAAGCTTTCTTT
clone_size: .; d_call: .; cdr3_length: 17; j_call: TRBJ1-3; v_call: TRBV6-1; cdr3_aa: CASSELLWQDSGNTIYF; cdr3_nt: TGTGCCAGCAGTGAATTGTTGTGGCAGGACTCTGGAAACACCATATATTTT
clone_size: .; d_call: .; cdr3_length: 17; j_call: TRBJ1-5; v_call: TRBV2; cdr3_aa: CASSERLGYRLYQPQHF; cdr3_nt: TGTGCCAGCAGTGAAAGGCTCGGTTACAGGCTGTATCAGCCCCAGCATTTT
clone_size: .; d_call: TRBD2; cdr3_length: 17; j_call: TRBJ2-1; v_call: TRBV27; cdr3_aa: CASSLGASGSIYNEQFF; cdr3_nt: TGTGCCAGCAGTTTAGGGGCTAGCGGGAGTATCTACAATGAGCAGTTCTTC
clone_size: .; d_call: TRBD1; cdr3_length: 16; j_call: TRBJ2-1; v_call: TRBV19; cdr3_aa: CASSRYRDSSYNEQFF; cdr3_nt: TGTGCCAGTAGTAGATACCGGGACAGCTCCTACAATGAGCAGTTCTTC
clone_size: .; d_call: TRBD1; cdr3_length: 14; j_call: TRBJ1-1; v_call: TRBV13; cdr3_aa: CASSLGQGNTEAFF; cdr3_nt: TGTGCCAGCAGCCTTGGACAGGGGAACACTGAAGCTTTCTTT
clone_size: .; d_call: TRBD2; cdr3_length: 14; j_call: TRBJ2-7; v_call: TRBV7-2; cdr3_aa: CASTPGGALYEQYF; cdr3_nt: TGTGCCAGCACCCCGGGGGGAGCCCTCTACGAGCAGTACTTC
clone_size: .; d_call: TRBD1; cdr3_length: 16; j_call: TRBJ1-2; v_call: TRBV7-2; cdr3_aa: CASNLDDRGANYGYTF; cdr3_nt: TGTGCCAGCAACCTGGATGACAGGGGCGCTAACTATGGCTACACCTTC
clone_size: .; d_call: .; cdr3_length: 14; j_call: TRBJ1-2; v_call: TRBV4-1; cdr3_aa: CASSQERQHYGYTF; cdr3_nt: TGCGCCAGCAGCCAAGAGAGACAGCACTATGGCTACACCTTC